This TCR beta chain was recovered during a study of T cells in localized non-small cell lung cancer. Regarding the study as a whole: The study detected a median approximately 55 of the top 100 tumor clones in adjacent lung.

As for this clone: No antigen is known for it.

The table came from immunoSEQ multiplex PCR; TCRdb's copy has only in-frame clones and leaves some out. There are roughly 30,000 clones in the sample; 94% occur only once, and over 0.6% lies in the top ten. The sequence was obtained from a woman aged 35-75 years with stage I lung adenocarcinoma. This sample comprised peripheral blood, obtained before any cancer treatment.

The chain's CDR3 is CASSITGANSPLHF. The CDR3 DNA sequence: TGTGCCAGTAGTATCACAGGGGCAAATTCACCCCTCCACTTT. The chain employs TRBV19 and TRBJ1-6, with 7 bases identical to TRBD1. Germline V lookup: CDR1 LNHDA, CDR2 SQIVND (reference sequence). The CDR3 consists of 14 residues. J gave up 7 bases and V 3 bases, and 3 bases lay outside the gene matches. Together with reference TRBV19 and TRBJ1-6, the CDR3 gives the full variable domain: DGGITQSPKYLFRKEGQNVTLSCEQNLNHDAMYWYRQDPGQGLRLIYYSQIVNDFQKGDIAEGYSVSREKKESFPLTVTSAQKNPTAFYLCASSITGANSPLHFGNGTRLTVT.